This T cell receptor beta chain stems from a study of cytomegalovirus exposure and HLA in healthy donors (TCRdb year 2017). With regard to the full study: According to an earlier analysis of a few hundred of the donors, roughly 180 million T cells yielded 117 million unique TCR beta sequences and 276 Gb of sequence data. Roughly 310 gigabases of sequencing data and 78 million or so unique TCR sequences were included in an early release covering several hundred HLA-typed donors. Among the roughly 430 genotyped donors, around 81% belonged to the genetic ancestry cluster associated with self-reported Caucasian donors. The study aimed to test whether cataloging public T cell receptors could reveal signatures of past pathogen exposure. Using immunosequencing, the study profiled T cell repertoires from roughly 650 subjects and related those repertoires to cytomegalovirus serostatus. In addition to the first cohort of 666 subjects, a separate validation cohort of approximately 130 different subjects was used. High-throughput TCR immunosequencing, statistical association of individual TCRs with disease status, and machine learning were combined to predict cytomegalovirus infection status. To study patterns of TCR occurrence, a later analysis re-analyzed previously published TCR beta repertoires from several hundred donors and added high-resolution HLA genotyping. In the later analysis, no new phenotypic data were used to find candidate immune exposures; instead, reliance was placed on TCR beta sequences and their occurrence across donors. In an earlier analysis of about 590 of the donors, high-throughput TCR beta sequencing was used to judge whether each TCR beta V gene segment behaved as functional or pseudogenic. Donor age, sex, ethnicity and CMV serostatus were compiled together with the repertoire data. A later genetic analysis took genome-wide SNP genotypes for about 65% of the roughly 670 donors and used that subset as a discovery cohort. All discovery cohort repertoires had been generated using a single sequencing platform. HLA typing covered class I and class II loci at four-digit resolution. The number of donors typed differed by locus, with roughly 629-640 for A, B, C, DRB1 and DQB1, around 520 for DQA1, 606 for DPA1, and some 440 for DPB1. Roughly five DR-DQ haplotypes were treated as single units for association and clustering because of strong linkage in the cohort. On average, roughly 200,000 unique TCR beta nucleotide sequences were sequenced per donor among some 420 genotyped donors of the cohort, with roughly 18% of those sequences being non-productive. The research as a whole found: In a later analysis, 16,951 TCR beta sequences were associated with specific HLA alleles at a false discovery rate of 0.05. A later analysis found that most CMV-associated TCR beta chains appeared HLA-restricted, with HLA associations seemingly driven largely by CMV exposure. Approximately 18 rarely observed V segments, including chromosome 9 orphons, were excluded from the earlier analysis of about 600 of the donors because counts were too low. Broadly in line with IMGT annotations, most TCR beta V segments showed up in productive rearrangements about 87% or about 30% of the time in an earlier analysis of 587 of the donors. Linkage disequilibrium might explain the correlated functional status among segregating V segments, but an unknown experimental factor could not be excluded. In a later analysis, several top co-occurrence clusters were reported to appear linked to parvovirus B19, influenza, CMV and Epstein-Barr virus. Assigning TCR associations to individual alleles was difficult when HLA alleles, especially DR and DQ, strongly co-occurred. The sequencing pipeline was judged likely to have produced a cluster of highly shared sequence variants as a technical artifact. The authors suggested that the approach could potentially be extended to other disease states and immunological phenotypes. In a later genetic analysis, a missense DCLRE1C variant was associated with V-gene and J-gene trimming of TCR beta chains, and the association was replicated in an independent cohort. Roughly uniform sequencing depth across donors was assumed in presence/absence analyses, although this assumption may not hold. For the cohort, immune exposure information was limited to CMV serostatus. Most TCR sequences were seen in very few donors, while some public TCRs were found in many individuals. A further reported finding was that TCR beta sequences accurately predicted the HLA-A and HLA-B alleles for most subjects in the first cohort. Compared with the roughly 710-donor mean, donors in an Asian-associated ancestry cluster had fewer N-insertions in productive TCRs, according to a later genetic analysis. Because HLA typing was unavailable for some donors at each locus, only the typed subset was used in association tests. In this cohort, only TCR beta chains were sequenced, and detectable features were limited by the absence of alpha or paired-chain data. A few of the identified cytomegalovirus-associated TCR beta chains were confirmed in vitro to be specific for cytomegalovirus antigens. In the study, 150 to 200 TCR beta chains were listed as associated with cytomegalovirus. The classifier was reported to diagnose cytomegalovirus status with high specificity and sensitivity in both the original and validation cohorts. According to a later analysis, TCR association rates differed among HLA loci, with DRB1 alleles showing the most associated TCRs and HLA-C alleles showing the fewest. Some IMGT-functional V segments, including TRBV6-2 and TRBV6-3, could not be told apart with the 87-base-pair reads, so those segments were excluded. In a later analysis, HLA-associated TCR beta chains were found to be more clonally expanded and to have lower generation probabilities than equally common non-associated chains.

The cohort was made up of 666 healthy bone marrow donors. Cohort members were all nominally healthy when sampled, although unrecorded immune exposures were likely present. The donor was CMV seropositive and belonged to the group of 270 or so seropositive cohort members. A peripheral blood sample was provided by each donor, and peripheral blood mononuclear cells were used for TCR beta sequencing. Genomic DNA was extracted from the blood cell samples with the Qiagen DNeasy Blood Extraction Kit. Points on this clone: No cognate antigen has been identified for it. Base qualities are missing; no much larger clone stands one base away.

V is reduced by 4 bases and J by 0 bases, leaving a spacing of 10 bases between them. Reading the germline V gene (reference sequence) gives CDR1 SGHKS and CDR2 YYEKEE. The CDR3, cysteine through phenylalanine, is 14 amino acids long. The kept DNA is CDR3 alone, 42 bases in frame from the first base. Library preparation used the immunoSEQ multiplex PCR assay. The multiplex PCR relied on a mix of 60 forward primers for TCR Vbeta segments and 13 reverse primers for TCR Jbeta segments. A multiplex PCR assay on genomic DNA amplified the CDR3 region of rearranged TCR beta genes. On the Illumina HiSeq System, the amplified TCR beta libraries were sequenced as 87-base-pair reads. The original methods were these. Across the 500 to 750 repertoires, a later analysis counted 75 million to 90 million unique TCR beta chains, some 11 million of which were shared by at least two donors. Raw reads were error-corrected and collapsed into unique sequences with a nearest-neighbor algorithm that merged closely related sequences to remove PCR and sequencing errors. To assign V, D and J gene segments, CDR3 sequences were aligned to IMGT reference sequences. For a sequence to be retained, a match of at least six nucleotides to both a V gene segment and a J gene segment was required. A rearrangement was called productive if the CDR3 had no stop codons and remained in frame with V and J, and every other rearrangement was called non-productive. CDR3 was defined by IMGT convention, running from the second conserved V-encoded cysteine to the conserved J-encoded phenylalanine. The earlier analysis of roughly 590 of the donors excluded any sequence lacking an unambiguous match to a single V gene segment. In an earlier analysis of several hundred of the donors, a V segment was called functional when productive rearrangements were above 56.7%, and segregating when the standard deviation between donors exceeded 5%. A statistical classification framework was built for diagnosing cytomegalovirus status from the catalog of TCR beta chain sequences. In a later analysis, V and J genes were assigned by comparing TCR nucleotide sequences against IMGT/GENE-DB human TR gene sequences. Using the TCRdist pipeline, a later analysis assigned CDR3 sequences along with most-parsimonious VDJ recombination scenarios. In a later analysis, each TCR beta chain was defined by its CDR3 amino acid sequence together with its V-gene family, and reads without a unique V-gene family were excluded. As a way to deal with suspected cross-contamination and a sequencing artifact, a later analysis dropped 640 or so nucleotide sequences that were highly shared and had low generation probability. In a later analysis, a clonal expansion index was calculated for each public chain from normalized within-repertoire ranks of inferred template counts. In a later analysis, generation probabilities were computed with a VDJ recombination model fitted to out-of-frame rearrangements, and the resulting probabilities were checked against IGoR. In a later analysis, TCR-TCR, TCR-HLA and TCR-CMV co-occurrence was scored with hypergeometric tests, and a repertoire-size bias correction was applied to TCR pairs. To estimate false discovery rates, a later analysis permuted the HLA or CMV assignments 20 times. In a later analysis, co-occurring TCRs were grouped using DBSCAN, and TCRdist sequence similarity was added for clustering within HLA-allele-positive subsets. Co-occurrence clustering excluded repertoires with fewer than 30,000 or more than 120,000 public chains, plus five with anomalous nucleotide sharing. TCRdb stores this immuneACCESS table with in-frame sequences only. Part of the clones is absent; in the studies checked, under half of the shortfall reflects unresolved V genes, and no reason is known for the rest. That table supplies the V and J calls and clone size; D and trimming were determined from the DNA. The sample has 130,000 or so clones on record, around four fifths of them singletons. The ten largest clones represent just over 8% of the sample.

The receptor comes from a woman aged 45 to 65 in good health and CMV-seropositive. The specimen sequenced was PBMCs. This chain joins TRBV5-5 to TRBJ1-2; the D gene lacks a confident call. This receptor has the CDR3 CASSPGIANYGYTF. The DNA reads TGTGCCAGCAGCCCGGGAATAGCTAACTATGGCTACACCTTC.